This TCR beta chain was sequenced for a study of T cells in tuberculosis. Per germline, CDR1 MRHNA and CDR2 SNTAGT. The CDR3 extends over 13 amino acids. The J segment lost 2 bases and the V segment lost 5 bases, leaving 2 bases of the junction unmatched. Cells were sorted from thawed PBMC rested overnight and stained with GMM-loaded CD1B tetramer, viability dye and anti-CD3. The lipid loaded on the CD1B tetramers was C32 glucose monomycolate from Rhodococcus equi. Tetramer-sorted PBMC had been CD14 monocyte-depleted before freezing. From each donor, approximately 100,000 tetramer-negative cells were sorted. Profiling relied on immunoSEQ multiplex PCR, and the TCRdb table lists in-frame clones only, not all of them. The sample has some 90,000 clones, approximately 90% seen once.

The receptor was isolated from an adult woman with latent tuberculosis. The rearrangement joins TRBV6-4 to TRBJ2-5; 7 bases fit TRBD2. Material for sequencing was CD1b-GMM tetramer-negative cells sorted from PBMCs. CDR3 region: CASSRTSQETQYF. The CDR3 DNA reads as TGTGCCAGCAGTCGGACTAGTCAAGAGACCCAGTACTTC.